This TCR beta chain emerged from a study of blood T cell repertoires in COVID-19. For the study at large: Acute and convalescent COVID-19 specimens originated in the United States, Italy and Spain. T cells, B-cell-depleted T cells, or PBMCs supplied cDNA or gDNA.

Under the authors' procedure: Scientists estimated how many nucleated cells there were by amplifying reference gene primers. Libraries were prepared by immunoSEQ multiplex PCR; TCRdb keeps only in-frame clonotypes and omits some of them. Clonal size and the V and J genes are those of that table, whereas D and trimming came from the DNA. The table lists more than 70,000 clones, over 75% of them singletons. CDR1 and CDR2 from the germline V gene are MNHEY and SVGEGT. The CDR3 has 15 amino acids. The ends lost 5 bases at V and 7 bases at J; junction bases unmatched: 6. The sample consisted of peripheral blood. This TCR derives from a man in his fifties or sixties with acute or convalescent COVID-19. V gene TRBV6-2 or TRBV6-3 combines with J gene TRBJ2-1, with 12 bases aligning to TRBD2. The CDR3 bases are TGTGCCAGCAGTAGAGCTAGCGGGAGGGTGAATGAGCAGTTCTTC. This encodes CASSRASGRVNEQFF.